The 22 T cell receptor beta chains presented below share a single source sample, sequenced in a study of Graves' ophthalmopathy and Graves' hyperthyroidism. As the template, RNA transcripts were used to amplify TCR beta CDR3 regions. The authors performed first-round RT-PCR with HTBI primers and then a second-round multiplex PCR. TCRdb passed the multiplex PCR reads through MiXCR, listing each CDR3 protein once. Here the sample spans over a million distinct CDR3 sequences, 35% to 40% being singletons. Sequenced input: peripheral blood or thyroid tissue (not recorded which). These receptors came from an adult man with Graves' hyperthyroidism.

V gene TRBV3-1 combines with J gene TRBJ2-2; TRBD1 or TRBD2 may be the D gene (5 bases each). CDR1 LGHDT and CDR2 YNNKEL come from the germline V gene (reference sequence). V shed 6 bases and J shed 6 bases, with 14 bases lying between them. This CDR3 has 14 residues. This CDR3 reads CASRRLGGPGELFF. The CDR3 nucleotides are TGTGCCAGCAGACGACTTGGGGGTCCCGGGGAGCTGTTTTTT.

The chain uses TRBV20-1 and TRBJ1-5; D perhaps matches TRBD1 (5 bases). CDR1 is DFQATT, CDR2 SNEGSKA, per germline (reference sequence). The CDR3 totals 13 residues. With 5 bases removed from V and 6 bases from J, the gap between germline ends came to 14 bases. The CDR3 DNA follows: TGCAGTGCTGGCAGGGCGGAGGGTCAGCCCCAGCATTTT. This translates into CSAGRAEGQPQHF.

On this clonotype: This sequence may be a read error, since a much larger clone differs from it by one base. J is TRBJ1-1 and V is TRBV7-3, with D perhaps matching TRBD1 (6 bases). The CDR3 totals 16 residues. The germline V and J ends were trimmed by 4 bases and 4 bases, with 19 bases remaining between them. Germline V lookup: CDR1 SGHTA, CDR2 FQGTGA. The CDR3 bases are TGTGCCAGCAGCTCCTGGACAGAGGGCATAGGCACTGAAGCTTTCTTT. Its protein is CASSSWTEGIGTEAFF.

The chain recombines TRBV28 with TRBJ2-7; 9 nucleotides agree with TRBD1. The J segment lost 2 bases and the V segment lost 5 bases, leaving 7 bases of the junction unmatched. In germline, CDR1 is MDHEN, CDR2 SYDVKM. The length of the CDR3 is 15 residues. The CDR3 region has the DNA TGTGCCAGCAGTCCTAACAGGGGGCCAACCTACGAGCAGTACTTC. This sequence encodes CASSPNRGPTYEQYF.

This clonotype showed up many times. The chain links TRBV29-1 to TRBJ1-2; 8 positions agree with TRBD1. CDR1 and CDR2 (germline): SQVTM, ANQGSEA. This CDR3 has 15 amino acids. The ends lost 7 bases at V and 3 bases at J; junction bases unmatched: 13. The CDR3 nucleotides read TGCAGCGCTGACAGTCCAGGGGGCAGCGACTATGGCTACACCTTC. Protein product: CSADSPGGSDYGYTF.

This clonotype was seen repeatedly, ten times or more. The chain recombines TRBV7-9 with TRBJ2-2; D might be TRBD2 (6 bases). V shed 5 bases and J shed 4 bases, with 11 bases lying between them. From germline, CDR1 is SEHNR and CDR2 FQNEAQ (reference sequence). This CDR3 has 14 residues. CDR3 in DNA: TGTGCCAGCAGCATACGCGGGACCACCGGGGAGCTGTTTTTT. As protein: CASSIRGTTGELFF. Supplemented by reference TRBV7-9 and TRBJ2-2, the full variable domain reads DTGVSQNPRHKITKRGQNVTFRCDPISEHNRLYWYRQTLGQGPEFLTYFQNEAQLEKSRLLSDRFSAERPKGSFSTLEIQRTEQGDSAMYLCASSIRGTTGELFFGEGSRLTVL.

This clonotype was counted a few times. The chain combines TRBV2 with TRBJ2-7, with a tentative D call TRBD2 (7 bases). The CDR3 is 16 residues long. Germline-derived CDR1 and CDR2 are SNHLY and FYNNEI. The V gene lost 5 bases and the J gene lost 2 bases, with 19 bases spanning the gap. The CDR3 loop is CASSLRGGGATYEQYF. The CDR3 DNA is TGTGCCAGCAGTTTAAGAGGGGGGGGAGCTACCTACGAGCAGTACTTC. The full variable domain, completed using reference TRBV2 and TRBJ2-7, is EPEVTQTPSHQVTQMGQEVILRCVPISNHLYFYWYRQILGQKVEFLVSFYNNEISEKSEIFDDQFSVERPDGSNFTLKIRSTKLEDSAMYFCASSLRGGGATYEQYFGPGTRLTVT.

CDR3 residues: CASSYTGLFHQPQHF. CDR3 DNA sequence: TGTGCCAGCAGTTATACAGGGTTGTTCCATCAGCCCCAGCATTTT. The chain uses TRBV5-5 and TRBJ1-5; maybe TRBD1 (6 bases). Germline lookup yields CDR1 SGHKS and CDR2 YYEKEE (reference sequence). This CDR3 region has 15 residues. V gave up 5 bases and J gave up 5 bases, with 17 bases separating them.

CDR3 coding DNA: TGTGCCAGCAGCTCCCCGGGACTCATACCCTACGAGCAGTACTTC. Its protein product is CASSSPGLIPYEQYF. The J gene is TRBJ2-7, the V gene TRBV7-8, with D perhaps TRBD2 (6 bases). The V end was cut by 4 bases, the J end by 2 bases, with 15 bases between. Germline-derived CDR1 and CDR2 are SGHVS and FQNEAQ. The CDR3 is 15 amino acids.

This clonotype was detected many times. The J gene is TRBJ1-5, the V gene TRBV20-1; no definite D call. CDR3 size: 14 residues. From germline, CDR1 is DFQATT and CDR2 SNEGSKA (reference sequence). Trimming took off 4 bases at V and 3 bases at J, with 13 bases between the two ends. CDR3: CSAKRTTPNQPQHF. The CDR3 coding sequence is TGCAGTGCTAAGCGTACGACACCCAATCAGCCCCAGCATTTT.

This clonotype has ten or more counts. This chain connects TRBV7-8 to TRBJ1-6; no definite D call. The V and J ends lost 6 bases and 10 bases respectively, with 16 bases between them. Germline V gives CDR1 SGHVS, CDR2 FQNEAQ. The CDR3 loop spans 14 amino acids. The CDR3 is CASRPGFSGSPLHF. CDR3 DNA sequence: TGTGCCAGCAGGCCCGGTTTTTCAGGATCACCCCTCCACTTT.

This clonotype came up once. The gene calls are TRBV12-3 or TRBV12-4 and TRBJ1-4; 7 bases line up with TRBD1. V shed 6 bases and J 0 bases; nucleotides not matched to a gene: 7. This CDR3 is 16 amino acids long. The CDR3 DNA reads TGTGCCAGCAGATACCCCGGGACAGCAACTAATGAAAAACTGTTTTTT. This gives the protein CASRYPGTATNEKLFF.

As DNA, the CDR3 is TGCGCCAGCAGCTTGAGGGGCGAAAAATACGAGCAGTACTTC. Translated: CASSLRGEKYEQYF. The V call is TRBV5-1, the J call TRBJ2-7, with D perhaps matching TRBD1 (5 bases). Germline V gene data show CDR1 as SGHRS and CDR2 as YFSETQ. The ends were cut back, 1 base at V and 4 bases at J, with 12 bases in the middle. The CDR3 consists of 14 residues.

This clonotype was counted a few times. In DNA form, the CDR3 reads TGTGCCAGCAGCTCGACAGGGAGGAGTGGCTACACCTTC. Translating gives CASSSTGRSGYTF. V usage is TRBV7-9 and J usage is TRBJ1-2, with 7 bases matching TRBD1. V shed 4 bases and J 7 bases; nucleotides not matched to a gene: 6. CDR1 is SEHNR and CDR2 is FQNEAQ in the germline V gene (reference sequence). The CDR3 runs 13 residues.

In this sample, this clonotype turned up many times. The V call is TRBV12-3 or TRBV12-4, the J call TRBJ2-7; the D is unclear. This CDR3 is built from 15 residues. V lost 1 base and J 0 bases, leaving 10 bases between the germline ends. The CDR3 nucleotides read TGTGCCAGCAGTTTAGACCGCCTGAGCTCCTACGAGCAGTACTTC. This encodes CASSLDRLSSYEQYF.

This clonotype was counted many times. This chain links TRBV11-2 with TRBJ2-7, with D possibly TRBD1 on 6 matching bases. With 0 bases removed from V and 0 bases from J, the gap between germline ends came to 9 bases. This CDR3 spans 15 amino acids. Germline-derived CDR1 and CDR2 are SGHAT and FQNNGV. In nucleotides, the CDR3 is TGTGCCAGCAGCTTAGATTCCAGGGGCTCCTACGAGCAGTACTTC. Its translation is CASSLDSRGSYEQYF.

This clonotype was seen once. This chain links TRBV20-1 with TRBJ2-7; TRBD2 aligns across 14 bases. CDR3 length equals 16 residues. Germline CDR1 reads DFQATT; CDR2 reads SNEGSKA (reference sequence). V shed 3 bases, J shed 5 bases, and the junction held 9 bases outside the gene matches. The CDR3 bases are TGCAGTGCTAGGGGAGGGACTAGCGGGAGTCTGGACGAGCAGTACTTC. This sequence encodes CSARGGTSGSLDEQYF.

V and J are TRBV20-1 and TRBJ1-2, with D possibly matching TRBD1 (6 bases). Germline-derived CDR1 and CDR2 are DFQATT and SNEGSKA (reference sequence). Trimming pared 3 bases from V and 1 base from J, leaving 9 bases between. The CDR3 extends over 13 amino acids. The CDR3 nucleotides read TGCAGTGCTAGCAGACAGGATAACTATGGCTACACCTTC. Its protein product is CSASRQDNYGYTF.

This clonotype was detected many times. The chain has TRBV5-1 and TRBJ2-7; weak D call: TRBD2 (6 bases). In germline, CDR1 is SGHRS, CDR2 YFSETQ. CDR3 length equals 16 residues. Trimming removed 0 bases from V and 2 bases from J, with 15 bases in between. The CDR3 sequence is CASSLVGGLTTYEQYF. For the CDR3, the DNA is TGCGCCAGCAGCTTGGTGGGGGGACTGACCACCTACGAGCAGTACTTC.

This clonotype was counted only a few times. The chain joins TRBV2 to TRBJ2-5; D is perhaps TRBD2 (5 bases). Germline V gene data show CDR1 as SNHLY and CDR2 as FYNNEI. This CDR3 region has 11 residues. The germline V and J ends were trimmed by 7 bases and 5 bases, with 8 bases remaining between them. CDR3 in amino acids: CASTGWETQYF. The DNA of the CDR3 is TGTGCCAGCACGGGGTGGGAGACCCAGTACTTC. Combining the CDR3 with reference TRBV2 and TRBJ2-5 gives the whole variable domain EPEVTQTPSHQVTQMGQEVILRCVPISNHLYFYWYRQILGQKVEFLVSFYNNEISEKSEIFDDQFSVERPDGSNFTLKIRSTKLEDSAMYFCASTGWETQYFGPGTRLLVL.

This clonotype was seen ten or more times. The chain recombines TRBV20-1 with TRBJ1-1, with no clear D. Trimming pared 6 bases from V and 6 bases from J, leaving 14 bases between. The CDR3 length is 12 residues. CDR1 DFQATT and CDR2 SNEGSKA come from the germline V gene (reference sequence). CDR3 in amino acids: CSAPNMWAEAFF. CDR3 sequence (DNA): TGCAGTGCGCCGAACATGTGGGCTGAAGCTTTCTTT.

The chain has TRBV7-9 and TRBJ1-4; TRBD1 matches 7 bases. CDR1 and CDR2 from the germline V gene are SEHNR and FQNEAQ (reference sequence). This CDR3 region has 17 residues. The ends lost 5 bases at V and 3 bases at J; junction bases unmatched: 12. The CDR3 loop reads CASSPGGVAGANEKLFF. The CDR3 DNA is TGTGCCAGCAGCCCAGGGGGAGTAGCGGGAGCTAATGAAAAACTGTTTTTT.